Shown below are 4 T cell receptor beta chains from a single sample sequenced in a study of T cell changes during pregnancy in multiple sclerosis. Only in-frame clones appear in the TCRdb table, and some are missing; sequencing was by immunoSEQ multiplex PCR. Of about 20,000 clones listed, approximately 87% are singletons. The material was CD8+ T cells from peripheral blood mononuclear cells, obtained in the third trimester of pregnancy. Receptors were obtained from a female donor in good health, enrolled as a control in a pregnancy study.

The chain joins TRBV4-1 to TRBJ1-2, with a possible D match to TRBD1 (5 bases). The germline V gene encodes CDR1 MGHRA and CDR2 YSYEKL. Trimming left V 1 base short and J 4 bases short, with 10 bases between. CDR3 length: 14 amino acids. The chain's CDR3 is CASSQGGTSYGYTF. CDR3 sequence (DNA): TGCGCCAGCAGCCAAGGCGGGACCTCCTATGGCTACACCTTC.

V gene TRBV4-1 combines with J gene TRBJ2-3, with 8 nucleotides matching TRBD2. The CDR3 sequence is 18 residues long. Trimming cost V 0 bases and J 2 bases; bases outside gene matches: 10. The germline V gene has CDR1 MGHRA and CDR2 YSYEKL. CDR3 nucleotides: TGCGCCAGCAGCCAAGAAACGGGAGGGACGATTATCACAGATACGCAGTATTTT. Encoded protein: CASSQETGGTIITDTQYF.

The gene calls are TRBV4-1 and TRBJ2-7, with TRBD1 matching over 8 bases. Germline V gene lookup returns CDR1 MGHRA and CDR2 YSYEKL. The length of the CDR3 is 15 residues. J gave up 4 bases and V 4 bases, and 9 bases lay outside the gene matches. The CDR3 DNA reads TGCGCCAGCAGCCCATCCGGGACAGGAGAATACGAGCAGTACTTC. It encodes CASSPSGTGEYEQYF.

This clone was seen only a few times. The V gene is TRBV11-2, the J gene TRBJ1-6; 7 nucleotides agree with TRBD1. Looked up from germline, CDR1 is SGHAT and CDR2 is FQNNGV. Trimming took 1 base from V and 9 from J; bases not matched to a gene: 0. This CDR3 has 13 amino acids. The CDR3 protein is CASSLGQGSPLHF. Here the CDR3 DNA reads TGTGCCAGCAGCTTAGGACAGGGTTCACCCCTCCACTTT.